A selection of T cell receptor beta chains follows, all from one sample in a study of blood T cells in healthy people across ages. TCRdb fed the 5' RACE reads into MiXCR, producing one record per CDR3 protein. The sample carries over 1,500,000 distinct CDR3 sequences, around 48% recorded once. The sequenced material came from blood. These receptors were collected from a woman aged 35 to 49 in good health. The CDR3 runs from the conserved cysteine through the conserved F or W. The D gene is left open where the match is weak. Expanded clones get a size class; other rows say once, few or many, or leave the size out.

TRBV11-1,few,-,TRBJ1-2,TGTGCCAGCAGCTTCTCAGACACTAACTATGGCTACACCTTC,CASSFSDTNYGYTF
TRBV3-1,-,TRBD2,TRBJ2-4,TGTGCCAGCAGCCAAGATGGGACTAGGAGGAACATTCAGTACTTC,CASSQDGTRRNIQYF
TRBV7-3,few,-,TRBJ2-3,TGTGCCAGCAGCCCTCGATTATCAGATACGCAGTATTTT,CASSPRLSDTQYF
TRBV6-2/TRBV6-3,few,-,TRBJ2-5,TGTGCCAGCAGCCCCCCGGGTCCCGAAAACCAAGAGACCCAGTACTTC,CASSPPGPENQETQYF
TRBV7-3,many,-,TRBJ2-1,TGTGCCAGCAGCTCGCGGGACAGTACCTACAATGAGCAGTTCTTC,CASSSRDSTYNEQFF
TRBV5-5,once,-,TRBJ1-1,TGTGCCAGCAGCCCGCTGACACTGAACACTGAAGCTTTCTTT,CASSPLTLNTEAFF
TRBV4-1,-,-,TRBJ2-5,TGCGCCAGCAGTGCAGGAGGGGGGCCCGGACGAGAGACCCAGTACTTC,CASSAGGGPGRETQYF
TRBV5-1,-,-,TRBJ1-1,TGCGCCAGCAGCATTGGCCCTACCAGCGGGTCTGTCGCTGAAGCTTTCTTT,CASSIGPTSGSVAEAFF
TRBV6-5,-,TRBD2,TRBJ2-1,TGTGCCAGCAGTTACTTTCGCGGGAGGGTAGGGACCCACAATGAGCAGTTCTTC,CASSYFRGRVGTHNEQFF
TRBV28,few,TRBD2,TRBJ2-1,TGTGCCAGCAGATCGCCCCTAGCGGGGGGTAGCAATGAGCAGTTCTTC,CASRSPLAGGSNEQFF
TRBV4-2,few,-,TRBJ1-6,TGTGCCAGCAGCCAAGATCAGGTCAATTCACCCCTCCACTTT,CASSQDQVNSPLHF
TRBV20-1,-,-,TRBJ2-7,TGCAGTGCTAGAGAGCGGAGGGGGAGGACAGCTACCTACGAGCAGTACTTC,CSARERRGRTATYEQYF
TRBV29-1,few,-,TRBJ2-7,TGCAGCGTTACTAGTCCCCAGTACTTC,CSVTSPQYF
TRBV4-3,few,TRBD2,TRBJ2-5,TGCGCCAGCAGCCTCGGCGGGGGGGGTGAGGAGACCCAGTACTTC,CASSLGGGGEETQYF
TRBV27,-,-,TRBJ1-6,TGTGCCAGCAGTCCCCAGGGGCCCCTCAAGTCACCCCTCCACTTT,CASSPQGPLKSPLHF
TRBV20-1,few,-,TRBJ1-5,TGCAGTGCTAGAGATCTGGCAAGCCCCAATCAGCCCCAGCATTTT,CSARDLASPNQPQHF
TRBV9,few,TRBD2,TRBJ2-5,TGTGCCAGCAGCGCTAGCGGGGGATGGGAGACCCAGTACTTC,CASSASGGWETQYF
TRBV18,-,-,TRBJ2-1,TGTGCCAGCTCACCCCGGAATAGCGGCAGCTACAATGAGCAGTTCTTC,CASSPRNSGSYNEQFF
TRBV5-5,few,TRBD2,TRBJ2-1,TGTGCCAGCAGCCCCGGACTAGTTAACAATGAGCAGTTCTTC,CASSPGLVNNEQFF
TRBV6-5,few,TRBD1,TRBJ2-7,TGTGCCAGCAGCGCGGACAGGTTAAGCTACGAGCAGTACTTC,CASSADRLSYEQYF
TRBV5-1,few,TRBD2,TRBJ2-3,TGCGCCAGCAGCTTGGGTACCCTAGCGGGAGGCGGTGGCACAGATACGCAGTATTTT,CASSLGTLAGGGGTDTQYF
TRBV9,-,-,TRBJ2-3,TGTGCCAGCAGCCCCCGGGGGCAGCCTGGAACAGATACGCAGTATTTT,CASSPRGQPGTDTQYF
TRBV7-2,few,TRBD2,TRBJ2-5,TGTGCCAGCAGCTTAGGTTCTAGCGGGGGGCTGGAGACCCAGTACTTC,CASSLGSSGGLETQYF
TRBV20-1,few,-,TRBJ2-1,TGCAGTGCTAACCCTCCCGGTCCCCTCTCCTACAATGAGCAGTTCTTC,CSANPPGPLSYNEQFF
TRBV7-2,few,-,TRBJ2-7,TGTGCCAGCAGCTTAGTTTTACTGCTTCGCGACGAGCAGTACTTC,CASSLVLLLRDEQYF
TRBV12-3/TRBV12-4,-,-,TRBJ1-2,TGTGCCAGCAGACTCGCTGGACAGAACTATGGCTACACCTTC,CASRLAGQNYGYTF
TRBV29-1,-,TRBD2,TRBJ2-5,TGCAGCGTTGAGGGACTAGCGGCTAACAAGCAGTACTTC,CSVEGLAANKQYF
TRBV12-3/TRBV12-4,-,-,TRBJ1-1,TGTGCCAGCACCAATGAGAGAAGGAGAACTGAAGCTTTCTTT,CASTNERRRTEAFF
TRBV5-1,few,-,TRBJ1-1,TGCGCCAGCAGCTCAACTACAGGGTACCCTACTGAAGCTTTCTTT,CASSSTTGYPTEAFF